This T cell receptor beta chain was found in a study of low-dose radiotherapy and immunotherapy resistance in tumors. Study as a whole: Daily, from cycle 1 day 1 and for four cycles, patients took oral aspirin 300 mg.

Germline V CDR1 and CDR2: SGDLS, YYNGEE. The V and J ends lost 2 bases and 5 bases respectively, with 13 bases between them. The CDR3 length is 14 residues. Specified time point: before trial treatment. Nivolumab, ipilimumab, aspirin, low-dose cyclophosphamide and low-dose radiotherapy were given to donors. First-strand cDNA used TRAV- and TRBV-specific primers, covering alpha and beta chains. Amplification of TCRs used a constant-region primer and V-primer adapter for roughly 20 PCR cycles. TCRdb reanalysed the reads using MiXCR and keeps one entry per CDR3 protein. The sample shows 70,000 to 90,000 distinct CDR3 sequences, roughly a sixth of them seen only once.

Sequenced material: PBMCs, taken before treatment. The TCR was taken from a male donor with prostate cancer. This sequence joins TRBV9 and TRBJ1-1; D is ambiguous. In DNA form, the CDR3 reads TGTGCCAGCAGCGTGGGAGGGTTTGAGACTGAAGCTTTCTTT. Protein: CASSVGGFETEAFF. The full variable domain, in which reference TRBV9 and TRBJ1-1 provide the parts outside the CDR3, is DSGVTQTPKHLITATGQRVTLRCSPRSGDLSVYWYQQSLDQGLQFLIQYYNGEERAKGNILERFSAQQFPDLHSELNLSSLELGDSALYFCASSVGGFETEAFFGQGTRLTVV.